Listed here are 16 T cell receptor beta chains from one sample, sequenced in a study of blood T cells in healthy people across ages. A second PCR, run for about 7 to 12 cycles, used a sample-barcoded 5' primer plus a J-beta primer mix. TCRdb redid the calling of the 5' RACE reads with MiXCR, one entry per CDR3 protein. The sample consists of about 970,000 distinct CDR3 sequences, roughly 51% of them appearing once. Input material: blood. The receptors here all came from a woman aged 55-70 years in good health.

The V gene is TRBV12-3 or TRBV12-4, the J gene TRBJ2-7; 7 nucleotides line up with TRBD2. V dropped 7 bases and J dropped 0; count of bases not matched to a gene: 6. This CDR3 comprises 14 residues. CDR3: CASTLGGSSYEQYF. Written as DNA, the CDR3 is TGTGCCAGCACCCTGGGAGGGAGCTCCTACGAGCAGTACTTC.

This clonotype has a handful of counts. The chain has TRBV9 and TRBJ2-1, with TRBD2 as a possible D gene (6 bases). The CDR3 sequence is 16 residues long. Germline V CDR1 and CDR2: SGDLS, YYNGEE. The germline V and J ends were trimmed by 0 bases and 2 bases, with 12 bases remaining between them. CDR3 region: CASSVEYAGPYNEQFF. The CDR3 DNA reads as TGTGCCAGCAGCGTAGAGTATGCGGGGCCCTACAATGAGCAGTTCTTC.

Only a few counts were recorded for this clonotype. The J gene is TRBJ2-7, the V gene TRBV5-5; 7 nucleotides match TRBD1. The CDR3 length is 14 residues. CDR1 and CDR2 from the germline V gene are SGHKS and YYEKEE (reference sequence). The V gene end was trimmed by 5 bases and the J gene end by 2 bases; junction bases not matched to a gene: 7. The CDR3 sequence: CASRPDRAAYEQYF. The DNA of the CDR3 is TGTGCCAGCAGACCAGACAGGGCCGCCTACGAGCAGTACTTC.

The J gene is TRBJ2-1, the V gene TRBV5-1, with D perhaps TRBD2 (5 bases). Germline CDR1 is SGHRS and CDR2 is YFSETQ. CDR3 size: 14 residues. V shed 6 bases and J shed 1 base, with 11 bases lying between them. This chain's CDR3 is CASTEAGSYNEQFF. CDR3 DNA sequence: TGCGCCAGCACGGAGGCCGGGTCCTACAATGAGCAGTTCTTC.

The chain employs TRBV25-1 and TRBJ2-2; 9 positions agree with TRBD2. Germline V gives CDR1 MGHDK, CDR2 SYGVNS. CDR3 length: 16 amino acids. V dropped 4 bases and J dropped 3; count of bases not matched to a gene: 6. For the CDR3, the DNA is TGTGCCAGCAGTGGAGGAGCGGGAGGCCACACCGGGGAGCTGTTTTTT. Protein: CASSGGAGGHTGELFF.

The gene calls are TRBV4-2 and TRBJ1-2; D unresolved. CDR1 and CDR2 (germline): LGHNA, YNFKEQ. There are 15 residues in the CDR3. Trimming removed 0 bases at V and 5 bases at J, with 13 bases between. The CDR3, as DNA: TGTGCCAGCAGCCAAGACGGGCCCGCCCGATATGGCTACACCTTC. It codes for CASSQDGPARYGYTF.

This clonotype was counted only a few times. The rearrangement joins TRBV20-1 to TRBJ2-7, with a tentative D call TRBD1 (5 bases). V gave up 6 bases and J gave up 6 bases, with 12 bases separating them. The CDR3 runs to 11 residues. Germline V gene sequence: CDR1 DFQATT, CDR2 SNEGSKA (reference sequence). In DNA, the CDR3 is TGCAGTGCCTTAACAGGCGCCGAGCAGTACTTC. It is translated as CSALTGAEQYF.

The chain recombines TRBV5-1 with TRBJ2-1; no definite D call. The ends were cut back, 2 bases at V and 3 bases at J, with 15 bases in the middle. The germline gives CDR1 SGHRS, CDR2 YFSETQ. The CDR3 runs 16 residues. CDR3 sequence (DNA): TGCGCCAGCAGCTTTAGAAGGGCGCAGATCTACAATGAGCAGTTCTTC. It yields the protein CASSFRRAQIYNEQFF.

This clonotype came up a few times. This CDR3 reads CASSLYEGNTEAFF. The CDR3 DNA reads TGTGCCAGCAGTTTATATGAAGGGAACACTGAAGCTTTCTTT. The V gene is TRBV27, the J gene TRBJ1-1; D is ambiguous. The CDR3 is 14 residues long. V shed 1 base and J shed 1 base, with 7 bases lying between them. Germline-derived CDR1 and CDR2 are MNHEY and SMNVEV (reference sequence).

The chain joins TRBV20-1 to TRBJ2-3, with TRBD2 matching over 7 bases. Trimming at V came to 3 bases and at J to 5 bases, leaving 5 bases not matched to a gene. The CDR3 length is 13 residues. Per germline, CDR1 DFQATT and CDR2 SNEGSKA (reference sequence). DNA of the CDR3: TGCAGTGCTAGGCGGGAGTCCAAAGATACGCAGTATTTT. This codes for CSARRESKDTQYF.

J is TRBJ1-5 and V is TRBV6-1; D is possibly TRBD1 (5 bases). Trimming removed 10 bases at V and 3 bases at J, with 16 bases between. The CDR3 covers 14 residues. Germline assignment: CDR1 MNHNS and CDR2 SASEGT. The CDR3 spells CATSLPRDNQPQHF. The CDR3 region has the DNA TGTGCCACCTCTCTTCCCAGGGACAATCAGCCCCAGCATTTT.

This clonotype occurred once. The CDR3, as DNA: TGTGCCAGCAGTTTTGTGCGACACGGGGAGCTGTTTTTT. Amino acids: CASSFVRHGELFF. V is TRBV28 and J is TRBJ2-2; no clear D gene. Germline CDR1 MDHEN, CDR2 SYDVKM. The CDR3 runs to 13 residues. V was cut by 3 bases and J by 7 bases, with 9 bases left in between.

This clonotype came up once. The chain couples TRBV7-9 to TRBJ2-1; TRBD1 is a possible D gene (5 bases). Germline CDR1 reads SEHNR; CDR2 reads FQNEAQ (reference sequence). Trimming left V 9 bases short and J 4 bases short, with 16 bases between. The CDR3 spans 14 residues. This chain's CDR3 is CARGTDGQYNEQFF. CDR3 sequence (DNA): TGTGCCAGGGGAACAGACGGACAATACAATGAGCAGTTCTTC.

The gene calls are TRBV20-1 and TRBJ2-3; maybe TRBD2 (6 bases). The CDR3 has 15 amino acids. Per the germline V gene, CDR1 is DFQATT and CDR2 is SNEGSKA (reference sequence). The V and J ends lost 2 bases and 0 bases respectively, with 12 bases between them. The CDR3 loop reads CSARKKGTSTDTQYF. In nucleotides, the CDR3 is TGCAGTGCTAGAAAAAAGGGGACTAGCACAGATACGCAGTATTTT.

About this clonotype: The missing conserved phenylalanine or tryptophan at the end of this CDR3 makes a read error likely. The chain uses TRBV5-1 and TRBJ2-6, with no clear D. The CDR3 consists of 15 residues. Trimming took 1 base from V and 2 from J, leaving 7 bases between them. Germline V CDR1 and CDR2: SGHRS, YFSETQ. CDR3 DNA: TGCGCCAGCAGCTTGTTCGCGGCTGGGGCCAACGTCCTGACTATC. Protein product: CASSLFAAGANVLTI.

V gene TRBV4-3 combines with J gene TRBJ2-5; D might be TRBD1 (6 bases). The J call may be incorrect, as the DNA end agrees better with TRBJ2-7. The CDR3 is 16 residues long. Germline values: CDR1 LGHNA, CDR2 YSLEER. The CDR3 sequence: CASSQGRYRDDCEQYF. CDR3 sequence (DNA): TGCGCCAGCAGCCAAGGTCGCTACAGGGATGACTGCGAGCAGTACTTC.